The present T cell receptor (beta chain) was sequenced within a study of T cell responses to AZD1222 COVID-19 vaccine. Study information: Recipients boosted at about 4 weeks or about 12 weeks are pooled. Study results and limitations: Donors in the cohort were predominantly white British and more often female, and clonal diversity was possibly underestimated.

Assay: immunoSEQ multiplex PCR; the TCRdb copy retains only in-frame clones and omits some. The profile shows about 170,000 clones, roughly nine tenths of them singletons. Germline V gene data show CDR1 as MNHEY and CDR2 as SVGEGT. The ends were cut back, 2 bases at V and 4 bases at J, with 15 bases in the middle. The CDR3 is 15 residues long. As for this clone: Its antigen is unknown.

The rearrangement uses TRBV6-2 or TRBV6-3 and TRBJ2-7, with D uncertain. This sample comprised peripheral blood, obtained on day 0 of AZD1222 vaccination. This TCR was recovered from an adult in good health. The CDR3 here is CASSYRTGKTYEQYF. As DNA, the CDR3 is TGTGCCAGCAGTTACAGGACCGGCAAGACTTACGAGCAGTACTTC.